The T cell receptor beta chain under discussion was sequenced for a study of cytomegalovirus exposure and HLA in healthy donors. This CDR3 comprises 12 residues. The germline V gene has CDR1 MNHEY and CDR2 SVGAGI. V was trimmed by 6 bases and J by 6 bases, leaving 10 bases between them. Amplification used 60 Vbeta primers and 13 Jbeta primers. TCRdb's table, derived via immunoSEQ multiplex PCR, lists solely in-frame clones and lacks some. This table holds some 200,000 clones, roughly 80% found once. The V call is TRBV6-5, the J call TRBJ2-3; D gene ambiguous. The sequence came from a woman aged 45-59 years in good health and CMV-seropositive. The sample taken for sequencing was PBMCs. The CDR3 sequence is CASSRSGDTQYF. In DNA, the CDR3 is TGTGCCAGCAGCCGTTCCGGGGATACGCAGTATTTT.